The 22 T cell receptor beta chains below all came from one sample that was sequenced in a study of vaccination and CD4 T cells after COVID-19. With the Oncomine TCR Beta short-read assay, DNA from cultured CD4+ T cells was sequenced. In TCRdb, the PCR reads were re-called with MiXCR into one record per CDR3 protein. The profile shows fewer than 12,000 distinct CDR3 sequences, roughly 30% of them singletons. The antigens of these receptors remain unknown. As for treatment: roughly 10-day PBMC culture with coronavirus spike peptide pools or control peptides (ViraFEST assay). Sequenced sample: CD4+ T cells from blood, cultured in vitro. All receptors come from a human donor who had recovered from COVID-19.

The V and J genes are TRBV28 and TRBJ1-2; D is ambiguous. This CDR3 has 15 amino acids. V gave up 5 bases and J gave up 1 base, with 14 bases separating them. CDR1 is MDHEN and CDR2 is SYDVKM in the germline V gene. CDR3 amino acids: CASSLLREFNYGYTF. CDR3 nucleotide sequence: TGTGCCAGCAGTCTACTTAGGGAGTTTAACTATGGCTACACCTTC.

This chain joins TRBV6-5 and TRBJ1-1; the match to TRBD1 covers 7 bases. CDR1 MNHEY and CDR2 SVGAGI come from the germline V gene. The CDR3 extends over 14 amino acids. V lost 2 bases and J lost 7; bases outside the gene matches: 7. CDR3 amino acids: CASSYTRGVVEAFF. In nucleotides, the CDR3 is TGTGCCAGCAGTTACACCAGGGGGGTTGTTGAAGCTTTCTTT.

This rearrangement joins TRBV27 to TRBJ1-1; 7 bases agree with TRBD1. This CDR3 is built from 16 residues. CDR1 and CDR2 (germline): MNHEY, SMNVEV (reference sequence). J gave up 3 bases and V 6 bases, and 13 bases lay outside the gene matches. DNA of the CDR3: TGTGCCAGCAGGCGGAAGACAGGGACGGTGTACACTGAAGCTTTCTTT. Translated, it gives CASRRKTGTVYTEAFF.

This clonotype showed up just a few times. V gene TRBV7-2 combines with J gene TRBJ1-1; no clear D gene. Trimming took off 5 bases at V and 6 bases at J, with 16 bases between the two ends. The germline CDR1 and CDR2 sequences are SGHTA and FQGNSA. This CDR3 contains 14 residues. CDR3 nucleotide sequence: TGTGCCAGCAGCCCGGCCGCCCGACAACCTGAAGCTTTCTTT. It translates to CASSPAARQPEAFF.

This clonotype was observed a handful of times. The V call is TRBV20-1, the J call TRBJ2-7; D is perhaps TRBD1 (6 bases). CDR1 is DFQATT and CDR2 is SNEGSKA in the germline V gene (reference sequence). Trimming took 1 base from V and 5 from J, leaving 12 bases between them. CDR3 length: 13 amino acids. CDR3 nucleotide sequence: TGCAGTGCTAGAGCCCCAAGACAGGACGAGCAGTACTTC. Translated, it gives CSARAPRQDEQYF.

This clonotype was found a few times. The chain carries TRBV11-3 and TRBJ2-5, with 9 bases identical to TRBD2. The V gene end was trimmed by 1 base and the J gene end by 6 bases; junction bases not matched to a gene: 9. CDR1 is SGHNT and CDR2 is YENEEA in the germline V gene. CDR3 size: 16 residues. As DNA, the CDR3 is TGTGCCAGCAGCTTAGTCGGCGGTAGCGGGAGTAAGACCCAGTACTTC. This encodes CASSLVGGSGSKTQYF.

This clonotype was observed a few times. This chain uses TRBV4-3 with TRBJ1-2; D is unresolved. Germline V gives CDR1 LGHNA, CDR2 YSLEER. V dropped 3 bases and J dropped 6 bases, with 17 bases sitting between them. The CDR3 is made up of 15 amino acids. The CDR3: CASSHPSPGRDGYTF. CDR3 in DNA: TGCGCCAGCAGCCACCCCTCCCCAGGAAGAGATGGCTACACCTTC.

This chain uses TRBV2 with TRBJ2-7; D is unclear. CDR1 is SNHLY and CDR2 is FYNNEI in the germline V gene. This CDR3 spans 15 amino acids. V was pared by 3 bases and J by 2 bases, with 14 bases between. Here the CDR3 DNA reads TGTGCCAGCAGTGACCCAGTCACTACCCCCTACGAGCAGTACTTC. It is translated as CASSDPVTTPYEQYF.

CDR3 bases: TGTGCCAGTAGCCGGGCCCTAGATACGCAGTATTTT. Translated, it gives CASSRALDTQYF. This rearrangement joins TRBV19 to TRBJ2-3; D is unresolved. V lost 6 bases to trimming and J lost 5 bases, with 9 bases between them. The germline gives CDR1 LNHDA, CDR2 SQIVND (reference sequence). CDR3 length: 12 amino acids. The variable domain in full, with the rest retrieved from reference TRBV19 and TRBJ2-3, is DGGITQSPKYLFRKEGQNVTLSCEQNLNHDAMYWYRQDPGQGLRLIYYSQIVNDFQKGDIAEGYSVSREKKESFPLTVTSAQKNPTAFYLCASSRALDTQYFGPGTRLTVL.

The chain links TRBV6-2 or TRBV6-3 to TRBJ2-7, with 7 positions matching TRBD1. CDR1 MNHEY and CDR2 SVGEGT come from the germline V gene. With V trimmed by 4 bases and J by 0 bases, 3 bases remained unmatched. CDR3 length equals 14 residues. The CDR3 nucleotides read TGTGCCAGCAGTTCAGGGGGTCGCTCCTACGAGCAGTACTTC. Protein sequence: CASSSGGRSYEQYF.

The V call is TRBV20-1, the J call TRBJ2-7; the D is unclear. The V end lost 5 bases, the J end lost 3 bases, and 11 bases lay between the germline ends. The germline gives CDR1 DFQATT, CDR2 SNEGSKA (reference sequence). The CDR3 extends over 12 amino acids. CDR3 amino acids: CSAARDGYEQYF. The CDR3 DNA follows: TGCAGTGCTGCTCGAGACGGCTACGAGCAGTACTTC.

The V and J genes are TRBV4-1 and TRBJ2-2; D call uncertain. The germline V gene encodes CDR1 MGHRA and CDR2 YSYEKL. Trimming pared 4 bases from V and 2 bases from J, leaving 8 bases between. The CDR3 is 14 amino acids. The CDR3, as DNA: TGCGCCAGCAGCCCCACGGACAACACCGGGGAGCTGTTTTTT. Protein product: CASSPTDNTGELFF.

The chain joins TRBV29-1 to TRBJ2-2; D gene ambiguous. CDR1 is SQVTM, CDR2 ANQGSEA, per germline. Trimming removed 3 bases at V and 1 base at J, with 6 bases between. The CDR3 totals 13 residues. CDR3 sequence: CSVDSGNTGELFF. In DNA, the CDR3 is TGCAGCGTTGATAGTGGGAACACCGGGGAGCTGTTTTTT.

The rearrangement links TRBV7-2 to TRBJ2-7; D gene uncertain. The germline CDR1 and CDR2 sequences are SGHTA and FQGNSA. The CDR3 is made up of 13 amino acids. V gave up 3 bases and J gave up 3 bases, with 9 bases separating them. The CDR3 reads CASSFPNSYEQYF. CDR3 sequence (DNA): TGTGCCAGCAGCTTTCCTAACAGCTACGAGCAGTACTTC.

This clonotype was seen only a few times. J is TRBJ1-1 and V is TRBV27, with a weak D call TRBD1 (5 bases). The CDR3 runs 14 residues. The germline CDR1 and CDR2 sequences are MNHEY and SMNVEV (reference sequence). Trimming removed 7 bases from V and 5 bases from J, with 17 bases in between. CDR3 in DNA: TGTGCCAGCACCCCTTTCGGGGGTTCAACTGAAGCTTTCTTT. It codes for CASTPFGGSTEAFF.

Relative to its sample, this clonotype is medium-sized. This chain links TRBV20-1 with TRBJ1-5, with D unclear. CDR3 length: 13 amino acids. V lost 4 bases, J lost 3 bases, and 10 bases lay in between. Germline values: CDR1 DFQATT, CDR2 SNEGSKA (reference sequence). The CDR3 here is CSAIRADNQPQHF. The CDR3 DNA follows: TGCAGTGCTATTAGGGCTGACAATCAGCCCCAGCATTTT.

This clonotype appeared a few times. J is TRBJ1-1 and V is TRBV7-2; D call uncertain. With 1 base removed from V and 1 base from J, the gap between germline ends came to 4 bases. Germline V gene data show CDR1 as SGHTA and CDR2 as FQGNSA. The CDR3 has 13 amino acids. CDR3 nucleotides: TGTGCCAGCAGCTTAGAAGGGAACACTGAAGCTTTCTTT. This gives the protein CASSLEGNTEAFF. Full variable domain (outside the CDR3, taken from reference TRBV7-2 and TRBJ1-1): GAGVSQSPSNKVTEKGKDVELRCDPISGHTALYWYRQSLGQGLEFLIYFQGNSAPDKSGLPSDRFSAERTGGSVSTLTIQRTQQEDSAVYLCASSLEGNTEAFFGQGTRLTVV.

The chain combines TRBV27 with TRBJ2-1, with TRBD1 identical over 8 bases. CDR3 length: 15 amino acids. Germline V gene lookup returns CDR1 MNHEY and CDR2 SMNVEV (reference sequence). Trimming removed 4 bases from V and 7 bases from J; junction bases left unmatched: 9. The CDR3 sequence: CASSSRTGKGNEQFF. CDR3 DNA sequence: TGTGCCAGCAGTTCAAGGACAGGGAAGGGAAATGAGCAGTTCTTC.

The chain combines TRBV19 with TRBJ1-2, with 7 nucleotides matching TRBD1. Trimming took 5 bases from V and 0 from J; bases not matched to a gene: 15. CDR1 is LNHDA and CDR2 is SQIVND in the germline V gene (reference sequence). The CDR3 is 18 residues long. The CDR3 nucleotides read TGTGCCAGTAGTTCACGGCCGGGACAGACTATAGCTAACTATGGCTACACCTTC. Its protein product is CASSSRPGQTIANYGYTF.

This chain links TRBV7-3 with TRBJ1-1, with 9 bases identical to TRBD1. CDR3 length: 15 amino acids. CDR1 is SGHTA, CDR2 FQGTGA, per germline. V was pared by 3 bases and J by 0 bases, with 2 bases of the junction left unmatched. The CDR3 DNA reads as TGTGCCAGCAGCTTGGACAGGGGATTGAACACTGAAGCTTTCTTT. Translation: CASSLDRGLNTEAFF.

This clonotype appeared a single time. Its ends do not fully match the called genes, so a read error is possible. The chain joins TRBV5-8 to TRBJ2-1, with TRBD2 identical over 8 bases. This CDR3 region has 15 residues. CDR1 SGHTS and CDR2 YDEGEE come from the germline V gene. DNA for the CDR3: TGTGCCAGCAGTTTGGACGGGAGGGAGTACAATGAGCAGTTCTTC. The encoded protein is CASSLDGREYNEQFF.

This clonotype has more than one count but fewer than ten. The V and J genes are TRBV28 and TRBJ2-5; D is uncertain. Germline loops: CDR1 MDHEN, CDR2 SYDVKM. This CDR3 has 15 amino acids. Trimming left V 3 bases short and J 3 bases short, with 14 bases between. As DNA, the CDR3 is TGTGCCAGCAGTTTTGAGTCCCAACCTAAAGAGACCCAGTACTTC. The encoded protein is CASSFESQPKETQYF.